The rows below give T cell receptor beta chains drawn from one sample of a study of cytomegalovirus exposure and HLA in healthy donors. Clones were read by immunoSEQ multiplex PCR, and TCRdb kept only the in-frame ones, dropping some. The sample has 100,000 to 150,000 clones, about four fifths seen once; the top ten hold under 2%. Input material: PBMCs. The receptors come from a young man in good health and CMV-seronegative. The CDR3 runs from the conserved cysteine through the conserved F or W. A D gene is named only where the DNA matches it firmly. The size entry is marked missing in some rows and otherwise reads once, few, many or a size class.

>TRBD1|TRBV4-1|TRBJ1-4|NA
CASSQGTGGWGEKLFF
TGCGCCAGCAGCCAGGGGACAGGGGGTTGGGGAGAAAAACTGTTTTTT
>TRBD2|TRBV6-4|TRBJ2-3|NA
CATSSGGDTDTQYF
TGTGCCACCAGTAGCGGGGGGGACACAGATACGCAGTATTTT
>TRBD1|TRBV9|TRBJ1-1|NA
CASSVVGQGAIEAFF
TGTGCCAGCAGCGTAGTTGGACAGGGGGCCATTGAAGCTTTCTTT
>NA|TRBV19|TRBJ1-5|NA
CASSPWGQGNQPQHF
TGTGCCAGTTCTCCCTGGGGGCAAGGCAATCAGCCCCAGCATTTT
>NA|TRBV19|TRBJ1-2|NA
CASSILPGGDRYGYTF
TGTGCCAGTAGTATACTCCCCGGGGGTGATCGTTACGGCTACACCTTC
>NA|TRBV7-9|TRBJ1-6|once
CASSWGLTVSSYNSPLHF
TGTGCCAGCAGCTGGGGACTGACTGTCAGCTCCTATAATTCACCCCTCCACTTT
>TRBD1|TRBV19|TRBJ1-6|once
CASSISTGVGSPLHF
TGTGCCAGTAGTATAAGTACAGGGGTGGGTTCACCCCTCCACTTT
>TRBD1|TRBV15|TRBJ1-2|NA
CATSRPGQGTYGYTF
TGTGCCACCAGCAGGCCGGGACAGGGAACCTATGGCTACACCTTC
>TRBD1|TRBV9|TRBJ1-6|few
CASSVADREDSPLHF
TGTGCCAGCAGCGTAGCTGACAGGGAGGATTCACCCCTCCACTTT
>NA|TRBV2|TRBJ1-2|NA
CASSPQIGISSRGYTF
TGTGCCAGCAGTCCCCAGATAGGGATATCTAGCCGAGGCTACACCTTC
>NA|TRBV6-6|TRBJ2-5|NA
CASSYSRLAVETQYF
TGTGCCAGCAGTTACTCTCGGCTAGCTGTGGAGACCCAGTACTTC
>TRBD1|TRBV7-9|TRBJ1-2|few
CASSWGQSSAF
TGTGCCAGCAGCTGGGGACAGTCTAGCGCCTTC
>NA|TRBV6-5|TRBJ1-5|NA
CASSYGGGVQPQHF
TGTGCCAGCAGTTACGGGGGAGGAGTACAGCCCCAGCATTTT
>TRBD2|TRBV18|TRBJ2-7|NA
CASSRSGGYPTEQYF
TGTGCCAGCTCACGGAGCGGGGGCTATCCTACCGAGCAGTACTTC
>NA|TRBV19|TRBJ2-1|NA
CASTPTGRRREQFF
TGTGCCAGTACCCCGACAGGGAGGAGGCGTGAGCAGTTCTTC
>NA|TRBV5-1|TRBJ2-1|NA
CASSFIQGGNEQFF
TGCGCCAGCAGCTTTATACAGGGTGGAAATGAGCAGTTCTTC
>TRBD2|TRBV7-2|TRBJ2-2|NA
CASSRTSRNTGELFF
TGTGCCAGCAGCCGGACTAGCCGGAACACCGGGGAGCTGTTTTTT
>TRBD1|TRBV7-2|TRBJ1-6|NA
CASSLRGQGNSPLHF
TGTGCCAGCAGCCTCAGGGGACAGGGGAATTCACCCCTCCACTTT
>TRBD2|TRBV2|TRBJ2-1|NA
CASNLAGGPMDEQFF
TGTGCCAGCAACCTAGCGGGGGGGCCTATGGATGAGCAGTTCTTC
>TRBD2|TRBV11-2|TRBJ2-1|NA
CASSLVSSGGNEQFF
TGTGCCAGCAGCTTAGTTTCTAGCGGGGGAAATGAGCAGTTCTTC
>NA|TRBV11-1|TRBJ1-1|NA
CASSQNRGQLINTEAFF
TGTGCCAGCAGCCAAAACCGCGGACAGTTGATCAACACTGAAGCTTTCTTT
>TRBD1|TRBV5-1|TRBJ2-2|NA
CASRRDRGPDTGELFF
TGCGCCAGCAGGCGGGACAGGGGGCCGGACACCGGGGAGCTGTTTTTT
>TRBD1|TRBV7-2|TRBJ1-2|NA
CASSLGTDFNYGYTF
TGTGCCAGCAGCTTGGGGACAGATTTTAACTATGGCTACACCTTC
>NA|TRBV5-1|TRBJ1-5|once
CASSVEGNQPQHF
TGCGCCAGCAGCGTCGAGGGAAATCAGCCCCAGCATTTT
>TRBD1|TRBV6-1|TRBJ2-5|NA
CASSPWDRPQETQYF
TGTGCCAGCAGTCCCTGGGACAGGCCTCAAGAGACCCAGTACTTC
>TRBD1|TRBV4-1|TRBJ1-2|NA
CASSQVTGQDYGYTF
TGCGCCAGCAGCCAAGTTACTGGACAGGACTATGGCTACACCTTC
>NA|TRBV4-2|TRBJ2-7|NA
CASSPPSRGNEQYF
TGTGCCAGCAGCCCGCCATCACGGGGGAACGAGCAGTACTTC
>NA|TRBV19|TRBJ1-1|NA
CASSFPDTRYEAFF
TGTGCCAGTAGTTTCCCGGACACCCGTTACGAAGCTTTCTTT
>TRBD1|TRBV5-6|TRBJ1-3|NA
CASSSTGGGNTIYF
TGTGCCAGCAGCTCGACAGGGGGCGGAAACACCATATATTTT
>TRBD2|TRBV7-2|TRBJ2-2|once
CASSVAGLAGGTGELFF
TGTGCCAGCAGCGTAGCCGGACTAGCGGGGGGCACCGGGGAGCTGTTTTTT
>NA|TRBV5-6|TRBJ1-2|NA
CASSPRTRYGYTF
TGTGCCAGCAGCCCTCGGACTCGCTATGGCTACACCTTC
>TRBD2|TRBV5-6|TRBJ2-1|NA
CASSLGAGGASDEQFF
TGTGCCAGCAGCTTGGGAGCGGGGGGGGCTAGCGATGAGCAGTTCTTC
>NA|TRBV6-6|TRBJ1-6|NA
CASRAVQGTNSPLHF
TGTGCCAGCAGGGCGGTTCAGGGGACTAATTCACCCCTCCACTTT
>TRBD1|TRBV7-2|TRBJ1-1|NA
CASSLPTTGGTEAFF
TGTGCCAGCAGCTTGCCCACGACAGGGGGGACTGAAGCTTTCTTT
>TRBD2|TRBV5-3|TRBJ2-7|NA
CARSPGREGVYEQYF
TGTGCCAGAAGCCCCGGGCGGGAGGGGGTCTACGAGCAGTACTTC
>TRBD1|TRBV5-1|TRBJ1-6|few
CASSVGQGNSPLHF
TGCGCCAGCAGCGTGGGACAGGGCAATTCACCCCTCCACTTT
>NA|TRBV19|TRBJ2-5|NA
CASSIGTGRETQYF
TGTGCCAGTAGTATTGGTACAGGGCGAGAGACCCAGTACTTC
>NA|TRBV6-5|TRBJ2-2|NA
CASSPYRENTGELFF
TGTGCCAGCAGTCCCTACAGGGAGAACACCGGGGAGCTGTTTTTT
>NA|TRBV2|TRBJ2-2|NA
CASSEEGTGELFF
TGTGCCAGCAGTGAAGAGGGGACCGGGGAGCTGTTTTTT
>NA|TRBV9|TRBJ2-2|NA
CASSLEQGTGELFF
TGTGCCAGCAGCCTTGAACAGGGTACCGGGGAGCTGTTTTTT
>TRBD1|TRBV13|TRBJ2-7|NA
CASSLVTGTGGREQYF
TGTGCCAGCAGCTTAGTAACCGGGACAGGGGGCAGGGAGCAGTACTTC
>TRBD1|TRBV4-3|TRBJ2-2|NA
CASSPDRGNTGELFF
TGCGCCAGCAGCCCAGACAGGGGGAACACCGGGGAGCTGTTTTTT
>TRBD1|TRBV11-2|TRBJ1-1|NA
CASSPRQGAMNTEAFF
TGTGCCAGCAGCCCCCGACAGGGGGCTATGAACACTGAAGCTTTCTTT
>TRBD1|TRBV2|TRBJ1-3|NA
CASSGEGAKGNTIYF
TGTGCCAGCAGTGGAGAGGGGGCGAAAGGAAACACCATATATTTT
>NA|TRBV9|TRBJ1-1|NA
CASSVGSRSDNTEAFF
TGTGCCAGCAGCGTAGGGTCGAGGAGCGACAACACTGAAGCTTTCTTT